This T cell receptor beta chain was identified in a study of OX40 agonist ivuxolimab in advanced cancers. Across the whole study: Enrollees could have had prior anti-PD-1, anti-PD-L1 or anti-CTLA-4 therapy, which approximately 40% had received.

TCRdb's table, derived via immunoSEQ multiplex PCR, lists solely in-frame clones and lacks some. Counted here are roughly 38,000 clones, roughly four fifths occurring once; the ten biggest clones make up about 1.8%. Whole-study results and caveats: The average count of expanded clones was higher among CD8+ T cells than among CD4+. Certain nonresponders likewise exhibited a low normalized T-cell clonal expansion.

Concerning this clone itself: Its antigen is as yet unknown.

The sequence was collected from an adult with an advanced solid tumor such as melanoma, head and neck, liver or kidney cancer. The material was CD4+ or CD8+ T cells sorted from blood, obtained in a trial of the OX40 agonist ivuxolimab.

CDR3 DNA: TGTGCCAGTAGTATTCCGTTAAGGGGACCCGAAGCTTTCTTT. It specifies CASSIPLRGPEAFF. V and J are TRBV19 and TRBJ1-1, with a possible D match to TRBD1 (5 bases). From germline, CDR1 is LNHDA and CDR2 SQIVND (reference sequence). V lost 3 bases, J lost 8 bases, and 16 bases lay in between. This CDR3 has 14 amino acids.